This TCR beta chain was identified during a study of Ad26.COV2.S vaccination and SARS-CoV-2 variants. Study-level background: As a participant in COV1001, the donor was in the Ad26.COV2.S trial arm. Study-wide results and limits: Vaccinees and placebo recipients showed similar non-spike TCR breadth.

Treatment: 19 received Ad26.COV2.S at low or high dose, single or two shots; about 5 received placebo; per-sample allocation not given. Sampling happened 63 days after the first vaccine or placebo injection. Generated by immunoSEQ multiplex PCR, the TCRdb table keeps only in-frame clones and is missing some. The table has roughly 400,000 clones, less than 95% seen once. The CDR3 is made up of 11 amino acids. V was pared by 1 base and J by 15 bases, with 7 bases between. Germline lookup yields CDR1 LGHDT and CDR2 YNNKEL (reference sequence). Comments on this clone: Its antigen remains unidentified.

The receptor was isolated from a person between 18 and 59 years old who received the Ad26.COV2.S COVID-19 vaccine or a placebo. This rearrangement joins TRBV3-1 (or the pseudogene TRBV3-2) to TRBJ1-6; no reliable D call. Here the sequenced sample was peripheral blood, taken in a trial of Ad26.COV2.S vaccine versus placebo. In DNA, the CDR3 is TGTGCCAGCAGCCAAGGGGGAATCCTCCACTTT. It codes for CASSQGGILHF.